This T cell receptor (beta chain) comes out of a study of blood T cells in healthy people across ages. General study findings and limits: TCR beta diversity, measured per million T cells, fell in a roughly linear way with age. Estimated diversity that came from one million T cells was considered an underestimate.

The second PCR ran roughly 6 to 11 cycles with a sample-barcoded 5' primer and J-beta primers. From the 5' RACE reads, TCRdb called clonotypes with MiXCR, one entry per CDR3 protein. The data contain approximately 2,000,000 distinct CDR3 sequences, 39% of them singletons. About this clonotype itself: What it binds is not known.

The CDR3 is 16 residues long. Germline trimming cut 1 base from V and 1 base from J; bases unmatched to any gene: 4. CDR1 is MGHDK and CDR2 is SYGVNS in the germline V gene. Healthy Caucasians from Russia aged about 6 to 90 served as donors. No fewer than 7 million PBMCs went into each sample. This TCR derives from a human donor in good health. The gene calls are TRBV25-1 and TRBJ2-1; 7 bases align to TRBD2. Sequenced material: blood. The CDR3 DNA reads TGTGCCAGCAGTGAATGGGAGGGACCGTCCTACAATGAGCAGTTCTTC. As protein: CASSEWEGPSYNEQFF. Full variable domain (remainder filled in from reference TRBV25-1 and TRBJ2-1): EADIYQTPRYLVIGTGKKITLECSQTMGHDKMYWYQQDPGMELHLIHYSYGVNSTEKGDLSSESTVSRIRTEHFPLTLESARPSHTSQYLCASSEWEGPSYNEQFFGPGTRLTVL.